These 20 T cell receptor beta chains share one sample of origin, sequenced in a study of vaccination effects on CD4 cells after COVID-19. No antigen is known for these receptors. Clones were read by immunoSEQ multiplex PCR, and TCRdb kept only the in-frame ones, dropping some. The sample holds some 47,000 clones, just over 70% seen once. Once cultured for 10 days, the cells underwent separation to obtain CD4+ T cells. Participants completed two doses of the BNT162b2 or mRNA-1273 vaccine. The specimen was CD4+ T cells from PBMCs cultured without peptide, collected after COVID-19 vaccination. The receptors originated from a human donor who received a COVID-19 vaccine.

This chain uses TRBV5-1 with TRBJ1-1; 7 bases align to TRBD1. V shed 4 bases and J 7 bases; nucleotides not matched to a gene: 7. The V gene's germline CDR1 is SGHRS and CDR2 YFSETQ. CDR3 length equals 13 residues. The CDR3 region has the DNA TGCGCCAGCAGCCTCACAGGGGCCCGTGAAGCTTTCTTT. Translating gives CASSLTGAREAFF.

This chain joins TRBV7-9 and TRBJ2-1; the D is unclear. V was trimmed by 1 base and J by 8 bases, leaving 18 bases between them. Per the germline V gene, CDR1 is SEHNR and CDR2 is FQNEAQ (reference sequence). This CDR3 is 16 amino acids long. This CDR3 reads CASSLGRWGNRDEQFF. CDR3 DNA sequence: TGTGCCAGCAGCTTAGGTCGTTGGGGTAACCGAGATGAGCAGTTCTTC.

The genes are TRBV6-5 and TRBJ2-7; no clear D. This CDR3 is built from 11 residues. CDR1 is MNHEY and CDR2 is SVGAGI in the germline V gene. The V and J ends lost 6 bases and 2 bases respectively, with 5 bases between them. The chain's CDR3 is CASSLTYEQYF. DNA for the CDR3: TGTGCCAGCAGCCTTACCTACGAGCAGTACTTC.

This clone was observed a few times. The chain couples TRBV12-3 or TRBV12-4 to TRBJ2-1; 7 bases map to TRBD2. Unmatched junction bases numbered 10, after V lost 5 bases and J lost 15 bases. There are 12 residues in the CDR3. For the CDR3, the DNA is TGTGCCAGCAGTGAAGAGCGGGGACGGCGGTTCTTC. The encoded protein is CASSEERGRRFF.

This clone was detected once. The CDR3, as DNA: TGCGCCAGCGTTGGTGACACTGAAGCTTTCTTT. The encoded protein is CASVGDTEAFF. The chain recombines TRBV10-2 with TRBJ1-1, with D uncertain. CDR3 length equals 11 residues. The V gene lost 8 bases and the J gene lost 3 bases, with 7 bases spanning the gap. Germline CDR1 is WSHSY and CDR2 is SAAADI.

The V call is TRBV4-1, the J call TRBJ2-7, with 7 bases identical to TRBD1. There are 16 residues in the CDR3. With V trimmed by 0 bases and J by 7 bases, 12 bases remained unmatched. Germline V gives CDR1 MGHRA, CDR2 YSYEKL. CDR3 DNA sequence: TGCGCCAGCAGCCAAGATGGGTGGGGGCCACAGGGGGAGCAGTACTTC. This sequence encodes CASSQDGWGPQGEQYF.

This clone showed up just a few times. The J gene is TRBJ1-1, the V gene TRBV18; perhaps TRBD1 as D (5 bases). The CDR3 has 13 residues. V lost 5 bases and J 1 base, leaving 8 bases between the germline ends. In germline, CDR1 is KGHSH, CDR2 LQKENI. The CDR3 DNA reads TGTGCCAGCTCATACGGACAGAACACTGAAGCTTTCTTT. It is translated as CASSYGQNTEAFF.

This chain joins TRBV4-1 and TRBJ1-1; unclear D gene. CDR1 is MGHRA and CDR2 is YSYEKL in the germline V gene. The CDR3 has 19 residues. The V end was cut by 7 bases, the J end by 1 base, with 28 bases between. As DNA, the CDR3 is TGCGCCAGCAAAGCCGTCGGTAGAGCAATACGACGGGAGAACACTGAAGCTTTCTTT. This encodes CASKAVGRAIRRENTEAFF.

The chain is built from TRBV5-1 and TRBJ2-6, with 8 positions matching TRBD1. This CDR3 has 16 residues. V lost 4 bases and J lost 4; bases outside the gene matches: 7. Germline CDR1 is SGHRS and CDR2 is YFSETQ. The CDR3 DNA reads TGCGCCAGCAGCCCTAAGACAGGGGCCGGGGCCAACGTCCTGACTTTC. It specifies CASSPKTGAGANVLTF.

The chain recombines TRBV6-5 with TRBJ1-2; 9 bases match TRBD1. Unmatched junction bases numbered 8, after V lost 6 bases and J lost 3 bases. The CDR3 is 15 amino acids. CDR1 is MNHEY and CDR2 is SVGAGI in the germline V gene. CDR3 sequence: CASRSTGGADYGYTF. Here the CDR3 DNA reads TGTGCCAGCAGGAGTACAGGGGGCGCTGACTATGGCTACACCTTC.

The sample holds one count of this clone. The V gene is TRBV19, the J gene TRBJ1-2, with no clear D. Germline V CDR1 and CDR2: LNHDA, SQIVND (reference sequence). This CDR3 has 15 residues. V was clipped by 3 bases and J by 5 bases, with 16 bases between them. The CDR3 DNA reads TGTGCCAGTAGTATTAGCGCGGATATTTCGTATGGCTACACCTTC. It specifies CASSISADISYGYTF. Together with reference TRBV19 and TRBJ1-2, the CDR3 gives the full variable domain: DGGITQSPKYLFRKEGQNVTLSCEQNLNHDAMYWYRQDPGQGLRLIYYSQIVNDFQKGDIAEGYSVSREKKESFPLTVTSAQKNPTAFYLCASSISADISYGYTFGSGTRLTVV.

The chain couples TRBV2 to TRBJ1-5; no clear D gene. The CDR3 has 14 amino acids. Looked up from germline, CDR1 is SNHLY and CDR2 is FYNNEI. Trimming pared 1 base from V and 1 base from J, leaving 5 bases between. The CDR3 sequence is CASSEVDSNQPQHF. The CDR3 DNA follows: TGTGCCAGCAGTGAAGTGGACAGCAATCAGCCCCAGCATTTT.

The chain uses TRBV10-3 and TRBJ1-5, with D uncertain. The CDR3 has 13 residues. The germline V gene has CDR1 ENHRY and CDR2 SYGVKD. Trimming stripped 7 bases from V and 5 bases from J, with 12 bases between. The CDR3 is CAINGVQDQPQHF. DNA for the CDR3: TGTGCCATCAACGGGGTTCAGGATCAGCCCCAGCATTTT.

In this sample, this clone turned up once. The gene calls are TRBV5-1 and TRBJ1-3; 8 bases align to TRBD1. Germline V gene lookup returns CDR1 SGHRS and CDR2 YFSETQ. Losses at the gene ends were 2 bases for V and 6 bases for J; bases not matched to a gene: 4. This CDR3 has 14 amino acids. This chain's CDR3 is CASSLSTGENTIYF. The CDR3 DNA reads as TGCGCCAGCAGCTTATCGACAGGGGAAAACACCATATATTTT. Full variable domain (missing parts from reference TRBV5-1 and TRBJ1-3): KAGVTQTPRYLIKTRGQQVTLSCSPISGHRSVSWYQQTPGQGLQFLFEYFSETQRNKGNFPGRFSGRQFSNSRSEMNVSTLELGDSALYLCASSLSTGENTIYFGEGSWLTVV.

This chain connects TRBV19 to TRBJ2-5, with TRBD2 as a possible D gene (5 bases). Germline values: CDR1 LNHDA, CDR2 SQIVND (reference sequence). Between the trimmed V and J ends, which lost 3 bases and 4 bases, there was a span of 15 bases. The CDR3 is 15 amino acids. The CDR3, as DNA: TGTGCCAGTAGTATCGGCCGGGCTAGCCCAGAGACCCAGTACTTC. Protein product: CASSIGRASPETQYF.

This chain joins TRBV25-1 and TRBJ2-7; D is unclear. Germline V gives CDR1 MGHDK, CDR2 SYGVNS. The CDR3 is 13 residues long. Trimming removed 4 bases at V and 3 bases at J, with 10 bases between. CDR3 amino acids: CASSGWGIYEQYF. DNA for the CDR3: TGTGCCAGCAGTGGGTGGGGTATCTACGAGCAGTACTTC.

CDR3 coding DNA: TGTGCCAGCAGTTACTCGGTTAAAGATACGCAGTATTTT. This gives the protein CASSYSVKDTQYF. The gene calls are TRBV6-5 and TRBJ2-3; no reliable D call. Per germline, CDR1 MNHEY and CDR2 SVGAGI. There are 13 residues in the CDR3. Trimming took 0 bases from V and 5 from J, leaving 6 bases between them.

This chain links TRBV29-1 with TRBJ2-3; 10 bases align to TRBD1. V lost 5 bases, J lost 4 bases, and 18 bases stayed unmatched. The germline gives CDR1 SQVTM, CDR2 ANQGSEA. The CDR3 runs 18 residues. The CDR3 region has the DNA TGCAGCGTTCGAGGGACAGGGGTCCGAGGGGCCCTAGCAGATACGCAGTATTTT. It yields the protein CSVRGTGVRGALADTQYF.

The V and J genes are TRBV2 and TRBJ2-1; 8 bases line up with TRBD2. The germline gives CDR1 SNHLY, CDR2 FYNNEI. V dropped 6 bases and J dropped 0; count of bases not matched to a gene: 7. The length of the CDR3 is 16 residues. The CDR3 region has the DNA TGTGCCAGCAGGAGGCTAGCGGGCGACTCCTACAATGAGCAGTTCTTC. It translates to CASRRLAGDSYNEQFF. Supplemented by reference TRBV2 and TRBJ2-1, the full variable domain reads EPEVTQTPSHQVTQMGQEVILRCVPISNHLYFYWYRQILGQKVEFLVSFYNNEISEKSEIFDDQFSVERPDGSNFTLKIRSTKLEDSAMYFCASRRLAGDSYNEQFFGPGTRLTVL.

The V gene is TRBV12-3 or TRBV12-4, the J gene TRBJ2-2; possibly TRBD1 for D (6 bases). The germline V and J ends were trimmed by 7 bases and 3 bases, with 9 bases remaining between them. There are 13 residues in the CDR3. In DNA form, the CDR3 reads TGTGCCAGCATGCAGGGGTACACCGGGGAGCTGTTTTTT. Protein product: CASMQGYTGELFF.